This T cell receptor (beta chain) was observed in a study of cytomegalovirus exposure and HLA in healthy donors. Study-level points and caveats: The majority of CMV-associated TCR beta chains were reported as apparently HLA-restricted in a later analysis.

Worth noting for this clone: No antigen is known for it.

The primer mix had 60 Vbeta and 13 Jbeta primers. Clones were read by immunoSEQ multiplex PCR, and TCRdb kept only the in-frame ones, dropping some. The profile covers under 250,000 clones, with roughly four fifths appearing a single time and around 2.7% taken by the ten largest. CDR3 length equals 13 residues. CDR1 and CDR2 from the germline V gene are ENHRY and SYGVKD. V lost 10 bases, J lost 2 bases, and 12 bases lay in between. The clonotype originates from a woman aged 40 to 50 in good health and CMV-seronegative. This sequence joins TRBV10-3 and TRBJ2-1, with D maybe TRBD2 (5 bases). Sample: PBMCs. The chain's CDR3 is CATQADTYNEQFF. The CDR3 nucleotides are TGTGCCACACAAGCGGATACCTACAATGAGCAGTTCTTC.